The 29 T cell receptor beta chains reported below all come from one sample, sequenced in a study of T cell responses to AZD1222 COVID-19 vaccine. Here immunoSEQ multiplex PCR was the method, and the copy in TCRdb shows in-frame clones only, minus some. The table lists approximately 200,000 clones, about nine tenths of them singletons. Sequenced here: peripheral blood, sampled 28 days after the second AZD1222 dose. The receptors were sampled from an adult who received the AZD1222 COVID-19 vaccine.

The chain carries TRBV3-1 (or the pseudogene TRBV3-2) and TRBJ1-1; 8 bases map to TRBD1. The CDR3 has 12 amino acids. V gave up 2 bases and J gave up 11 bases; unmatched junction bases: 4. Germline CDR1 reads LGHDT; CDR2 reads YNNKEL (reference sequence). The CDR3 DNA reads TGTGCCAGCAGCCAAACGACAGGGGTGGCTTTCTTT. Amino acids: CASSQTTGVAFF.

The chain has TRBV27 and TRBJ1-5; 7 nucleotides match TRBD1. Germline V gene data show CDR1 as MNHEY and CDR2 as SMNVEV (reference sequence). This CDR3 contains 15 residues. V lost 2 bases to trimming and J lost 6 bases; unmatched junction nucleotides: 7. The chain's CDR3 is CASSLARGQGQPQHF. CDR3 sequence (DNA): TGTGCCAGCAGTTTAGCGAGGGGGCAGGGTCAGCCCCAGCATTTT.

J is TRBJ1-1 and V is TRBV7-9, with TRBD1 matching over 9 bases. V dropped 5 bases and J dropped 5; count of bases not matched to a gene: 15. The CDR3 runs 17 residues. CDR1 is SEHNR and CDR2 is FQNEAQ in the germline V gene (reference sequence). The CDR3: CASSPAGTGPPGTEAFF. The DNA for the CDR3 is TGTGCCAGCAGCCCCGCCGGGACAGGGCCGCCGGGAACTGAAGCTTTCTTT.

The genes are TRBV27 and TRBJ2-3; no firm D call. Trimming pared 6 bases from V and 1 base from J, leaving 20 bases between. Germline V gene lookup returns CDR1 MNHEY and CDR2 SMNVEV (reference sequence). The CDR3 has 17 amino acids. The CDR3 loop is CASSRSQILRGTDTQYF. The DNA for the CDR3 is TGTGCCAGCAGCCGAAGCCAGATCTTAAGAGGCACAGATACGCAGTATTTT.

The gene calls are TRBV6-2 or TRBV6-3 and TRBJ2-3; tentative D call: TRBD2 (6 bases). The V gene lost 5 bases and the J gene lost 6 bases, with 9 bases spanning the gap. The CDR3 extends over 12 amino acids. Germline V lookup: CDR1 MNHEY, CDR2 SVGEGT. This CDR3 is CASSRGGDTQYF. The CDR3 DNA sequence: TGTGCCAGCAGTAGAGGAGGGGATACGCAGTATTTT.

The chain employs TRBV24-1 and TRBJ2-3; TRBD2 aligns across 9 bases. Germline CDR1 and CDR2: KGHDR and SFDVKD. This CDR3 spans 15 amino acids. V was pared by 5 bases and J by 4 bases, with 6 bases of the junction left unmatched. This chain's CDR3 is CATSGIAGVADTQYF. The CDR3, as DNA: TGTGCCACCAGTGGGATAGCGGGAGTAGCAGATACGCAGTATTTT.

The chain employs TRBV4-1 and TRBJ1-2, with 8 bases identical to TRBD1. CDR3 length: 14 amino acids. The germline V gene encodes CDR1 MGHRA and CDR2 YSYEKL. Trimming took 4 bases from V and 8 from J; bases not matched to a gene: 9. The CDR3 here is CASSRDRGLGGYTF. CDR3 DNA: TGCGCCAGCAGCCGAGACAGGGGATTGGGCGGCTACACCTTC.

J is TRBJ2-1 and V is TRBV21-1. TRBV21-1 is listed as a pseudogene. The CDR3 covers 11 residues. CDR3 loop: CASSKGVQQFF. CDR3 DNA sequence: TGTGCCAGCAGCAAAGGGGTACAGCAGTTCTTC.

This rearrangement joins TRBV27 to TRBJ1-1, with 9 nucleotides matching TRBD1. The CDR3 covers 14 residues. CDR1 and CDR2 from the germline V gene are MNHEY and SMNVEV (reference sequence). J was trimmed by 5 bases and V by 7 bases; bases with no gene match: 8. The CDR3: CASTEQGAGTEAFF. Written as DNA, the CDR3 is TGTGCCAGCACCGAACAGGGGGCTGGGACTGAAGCTTTCTTT.

The count of this clone is one. This chain joins TRBV11-2 and TRBJ2-1; D is ambiguous. This CDR3 contains 11 residues. Trimming took 8 bases from V and 9 from J, leaving 11 bases between them. CDR1 and CDR2 (germline): SGHAT, FQNNGV. CDR3 sequence: CASAGLIEQFF. Written as DNA, the CDR3 is TGTGCCAGCGCCGGGCTAATTGAGCAGTTCTTC.

The chain is built from TRBV24-1 and TRBJ2-6; D might be TRBD2 (5 bases). The CDR3 is 15 amino acids. In germline, CDR1 is KGHDR, CDR2 SFDVKD. Trimming stripped 2 bases from V and 2 bases from J, with 6 bases between. Here the CDR3 DNA reads TGTGCCACCAGTGATTGGCGGGCTGGGGCCAACGTCCTGACTTTC. Its protein product is CATSDWRAGANVLTF.

The chain recombines TRBV30 with TRBJ2-7, with 11 nucleotides matching TRBD2. The junction had 4 bases not matched to a gene; V was cut back by 3 bases and J by 0 bases. Per the germline V gene, CDR1 is GTSNPN and CDR2 is SVGIG (reference sequence). The CDR3 has 15 residues. The CDR3 here is CAWSAGTSGSYEQYF. The CDR3 DNA is TGTGCCTGGAGCGCCGGGACTAGCGGCTCCTACGAGCAGTACTTC.

The rearrangement links TRBV7-2 to TRBJ2-1; TRBD2 matches at 7 bases. The trim removed 10 bases at V and 2 bases at J, leaving 11 bases unmatched. The CDR3 covers 15 residues. CDR1 is SGHTA, CDR2 FQGNSA, per germline. The CDR3 region is CAITVAGVPYNEQFF. The CDR3 DNA follows: TGTGCCATCACTGTGGCGGGAGTCCCCTACAATGAGCAGTTCTTC. Drawing the rest from reference TRBV7-2 and TRBJ2-1, the complete variable domain is GAGVSQSPSNKVTEKGKDVELRCDPISGHTALYWYRQSLGQGLEFLIYFQGNSAPDKSGLPSDRFSAERTGGSVSTLTIQRTQQEDSAVYLCAITVAGVPYNEQFFGPGTRLTVL.

The chain is built from TRBV6-1 and TRBJ1-1, with D possibly being TRBD1 (5 bases). The CDR3 spans 14 residues. Germline V gene lookup returns CDR1 MNHNS and CDR2 SASEGT. Trimming took off 3 bases at V and 5 bases at J, with 13 bases between the two ends. CDR3 DNA sequence: TGTGCCAGCAGTGACCCAGGGATCATGACTGAAGCTTTCTTT. Translated, it gives CASSDPGIMTEAFF.

The rearrangement links TRBV6-5 to TRBJ1-3, with D unresolved. CDR1 is MNHEY, CDR2 SVGAGI, per germline. Trimming removed 6 bases from V and 5 bases from J, with 8 bases in between. CDR3 length equals 12 residues. The CDR3 here is CASRSGRNTIYF. Written as DNA, the CDR3 is TGTGCCAGCAGATCCGGGAGAAACACCATATATTTT.

The chain combines TRBV30 with TRBJ1-4, with a possible D match to TRBD1 (6 bases). The CDR3 is made up of 15 amino acids. CDR1 and CDR2 from the germline V gene are GTSNPN and SVGIG (reference sequence). V was pared by 3 bases and J by 5 bases, with 16 bases between. The CDR3 spells CAWRWRGKANEKLFF. The CDR3 coding sequence is TGTGCCTGGAGGTGGAGGGGGAAAGCAAATGAAAAACTGTTTTTT. The entire variable domain, with the rest obtained from reference TRBV30 and TRBJ1-4, is as follows: SQTIHQWPATLVQPVGSPLSLECTVEGTSNPNLYWYRQAAGRGLQLLFYSVGIGQISSEVPQNLSASRPQDRQFILSSKKLLLSDSGFYLCAWRWRGKANEKLFFGSGTQLSVL.

The genes are TRBV3-1 (or the pseudogene TRBV3-2) and TRBJ2-1; perhaps TRBD1 as D (5 bases). This CDR3 spans 14 amino acids. Trimming shortened V by 1 base and J by 10 bases, and 14 bases separated the two germline ends. CDR1 and CDR2 from the germline V gene are LGHDT and YNNKEL (reference sequence). CDR3: CASSQGARVWEQFF. As DNA, the CDR3 is TGTGCCAGCAGCCAAGGAGCCAGGGTGTGGGAGCAGTTCTTC.

The rearrangement links TRBV14 to TRBJ2-7; 13 bases line up with TRBD2. This CDR3 has 17 residues. Germline-derived CDR1 and CDR2 are SGHDN and FVKESK. Trimming cost V 2 bases and J 0 bases; bases outside gene matches: 4. CDR3 DNA sequence: TGTGCCAGCAGCCAAACTAGCGGGAGGGTAAGCTCCTACGAGCAGTACTTC. It encodes CASSQTSGRVSSYEQYF.

The chain combines TRBV30 with TRBJ2-1; D possibly corresponds to TRBD1 (6 bases). The V and J ends lost 5 bases and 9 bases respectively, with 23 bases between them. The CDR3 contains 15 residues. Germline CDR1 is GTSNPN and CDR2 is SVGIG (reference sequence). The CDR3 loop reads CAWAGAQGPWGEQFF. CDR3 DNA sequence: TGTGCCTGGGCAGGGGCCCAGGGGCCCTGGGGTGAGCAGTTCTTC.

This chain uses TRBV30 with TRBJ1-4, with D possibly being TRBD1 (5 bases). The germline CDR1 and CDR2 sequences are GTSNPN and SVGIG (reference sequence). V was trimmed by 0 bases and J by 8 bases, leaving 13 bases between them. This CDR3 contains 14 residues. This CDR3 is CAWSVRRPGEKLFF. The CDR3 DNA reads as TGTGCCTGGAGTGTAAGACGGCCAGGGGAAAAACTGTTTTTT.

The chain is built from TRBV27 and TRBJ1-6; the D is unclear. The CDR3 loop spans 14 amino acids. CDR1 and CDR2 (germline): MNHEY, SMNVEV (reference sequence). Trimming shortened V by 4 bases and J by 8 bases, and 12 bases separated the two germline ends. The CDR3 is CASSSTYGYSPLHF. The CDR3 coding sequence is TGTGCCAGCAGTTCCACGTATGGGTATTCACCCCTCCACTTT.

This chain joins TRBV9 and TRBJ2-3; 8 bases agree with TRBD2. J was trimmed by 2 bases and V by 4 bases; bases with no gene match: 9. The germline CDR1 and CDR2 sequences are SGDLS and YYNGEE. The length of the CDR3 is 16 residues. The CDR3: CASSPYGRGNTDTQYF. As DNA, the CDR3 is TGTGCCAGCAGCCCTTACGGGAGGGGAAACACAGATACGCAGTATTTT.

The chain recombines TRBV11-3 with TRBJ2-2, with D possibly being TRBD2 (7 bases). Trimming took off 4 bases at V and 4 bases at J, with 10 bases between the two ends. Germline lookup yields CDR1 SGHNT and CDR2 YENEEA. The CDR3 totals 14 residues. The CDR3, as DNA: TGTGCCAGCAGCTGGGGGGGCCCCACCGGGGAGCTGTTTTTT. Protein product: CASSWGGPTGELFF.

The J gene is TRBJ1-1, the V gene TRBV5-1, with D unclear. Germline V gene lookup returns CDR1 SGHRS and CDR2 YFSETQ. Between the trimmed V and J ends, which lost 0 bases and 5 bases, there was a span of 14 bases. The CDR3 is 15 residues long. The CDR3 is CASSLVAGGGTEAFF. Here the CDR3 DNA reads TGCGCCAGCAGCTTGGTGGCAGGTGGTGGTACTGAAGCTTTCTTT.

V usage is TRBV2 and J usage is TRBJ1-1, with 7 bases identical to TRBD1. The length of the CDR3 is 18 residues. J gave up 3 bases and V 6 bases, and 19 bases lay outside the gene matches. CDR1 is SNHLY, CDR2 FYNNEI, per germline. The CDR3 nucleotides read TGTGCCAGCAGGTTGAACGCCGGGACAGAGCGGGCGTACACTGAAGCTTTCTTT. This sequence encodes CASRLNAGTERAYTEAFF.

This clone was detected only a few times. V gene TRBV24-1 combines with J gene TRBJ2-1; 10 bases are a match to TRBD1. The CDR3 totals 14 residues. Germline lookup yields CDR1 KGHDR and CDR2 SFDVKD. J gave up 8 bases and V 7 bases, and 7 bases lay outside the gene matches. Here the CDR3 reads CATRGTGVRDEQFF. CDR3 bases: TGTGCCACCAGGGGGACAGGGGTGAGAGATGAGCAGTTCTTC.

The chain uses TRBV6-5 and TRBJ1-2; no clear D. The CDR3 totals 12 residues. Between the trimmed V and J ends, which lost 6 bases and 4 bases, there was a span of 9 bases. Looked up from germline, CDR1 is MNHEY and CDR2 is SVGAGI. The CDR3, as DNA: TGTGCCAGCAGCCAGATTCGCTATGGCTACACCTTC. Amino acid sequence: CASSQIRYGYTF.

The chain employs TRBV30 and TRBJ1-5, with unresolved D. Germline lookup yields CDR1 GTSNPN and CDR2 SVGIG (reference sequence). V lost 5 bases to trimming and J lost 3 bases, with 14 bases between them. The CDR3 has 14 amino acids. The CDR3 loop is CAWGPITSNQPQHF. CDR3 nucleotides: TGTGCCTGGGGACCTATTACCTCCAATCAGCCCCAGCATTTT.

The chain uses TRBV30 and TRBJ2-7; 7 nucleotides align to TRBD1. J lost 4 bases, V lost 1 base, and 4 bases had no gene match. Germline V gene data show CDR1 as GTSNPN and CDR2 as SVGIG (reference sequence). The CDR3 is made up of 13 amino acids. The CDR3 protein is CAWSDTGVYEQYF. In DNA form, the CDR3 reads TGTGCCTGGAGTGATACAGGGGTGTACGAGCAGTACTTC.